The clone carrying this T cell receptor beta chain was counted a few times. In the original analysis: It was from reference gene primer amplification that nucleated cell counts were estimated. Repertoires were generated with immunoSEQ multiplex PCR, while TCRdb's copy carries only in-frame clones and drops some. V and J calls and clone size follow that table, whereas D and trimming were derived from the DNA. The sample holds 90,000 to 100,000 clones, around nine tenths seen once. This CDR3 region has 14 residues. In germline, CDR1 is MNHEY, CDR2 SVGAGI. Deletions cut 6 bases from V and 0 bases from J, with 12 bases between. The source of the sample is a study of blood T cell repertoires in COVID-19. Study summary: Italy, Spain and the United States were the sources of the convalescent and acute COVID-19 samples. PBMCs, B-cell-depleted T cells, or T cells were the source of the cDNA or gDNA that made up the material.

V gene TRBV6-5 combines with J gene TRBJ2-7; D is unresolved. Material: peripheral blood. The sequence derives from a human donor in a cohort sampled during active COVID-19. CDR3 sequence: CASRALPGSYEQYF. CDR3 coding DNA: TGTGCCAGCAGAGCGCTTCCGGGCTCCTACGAGCAGTACTTC.